This T cell receptor (beta chain) was profiled in a study of OX40 agonist ivuxolimab in advanced cancers. The wider study: Cohort: more than 75% men, mean age 60, aged roughly 20 to 79. Study-wide results and limits: CD8+ T cells averaged more expanded clones than CD4+.

Produced via immunoSEQ multiplex PCR; TCRdb's table is partial and in-frame only. The sample lists about 15,000 clones; over 60% were seen once. CDR3 length equals 15 residues. With regard to this clone: Its target is not known.

This sequence originates from an adult with an advanced solid tumor such as melanoma, head and neck, liver or kidney cancer. The gene calls are TRBV21-1 and TRBJ1-5; no check of the table's D call, TRBD1, against the DNA was made. TRBV21-1 is marked as a pseudogene. The sample here was CD4+ or CD8+ T cells sorted from blood, taken in a trial of the OX40 agonist ivuxolimab. The CDR3 DNA follows: TGTGCCAGCAGCAAAGGTCGCAGGGGGTATCAGCCCCAGCATTTT. Amino acids: CASSKGRRGYQPQHF.